This record covers a single TCR beta chain. Its target is not known. The CDR3 is 15 amino acids. V gave up 0 bases and J gave up 3 bases, with 12 bases separating them. The germline CDR1 and CDR2 sequences are LNHNV and YYDKDF (reference sequence). 13 Jbeta primers and 60 Vbeta primers were used for the PCR. Here immunoSEQ multiplex PCR was the method, and the copy in TCRdb shows in-frame clones only, minus some. The table lists 150,000 or so clones, approximately 82% of them singletons. The sample originates from a study of cytomegalovirus exposure and HLA in healthy donors. Study details: Earlier work reported 95 million to 130 million unique TCR beta sequences from 150 million to 200 million T cells.

Study-wide points: Excluded were some V segments that proved indistinguishable, including TRBV6-2 and TRBV6-3. An assumption of roughly uniform sequencing depth across donors underlay the presence/absence analyses. Listed as cytomegalovirus-associated were 150 or so TCR beta chains.

The specimen was PBMCs. The gene calls are TRBV15 and TRBJ2-7; possible D gene TRBD2, 6 bases. The sequence derives from a man in his late teens or twenties in good health and CMV-seropositive. The CDR3 nucleotides read TGTGCCACCAGCAGAGAAAAAGGACTATACTACGAGCAGTACTTC. Translated: CATSREKGLYYEQYF.